The 9 T cell receptor beta chains listed next were all sequenced from one sample in a study of shared clonotypes between healthy human individuals. The protocol was immunoSEQ multiplex PCR, while the TCRdb copy is restricted to in-frame clones and leaves out a portion. The sample has some 2,000,000 clones; 95% are singletons. The sample comprised naive CD4+ T cells sorted from blood. Subset: CD45RA+ positively selected. Receptors originate from a man aged 18 to 29 in good health.

CDR3 sequence reads: CASNTPGQGKNIQYF. CDR3 bases: TGTGCCAGCAACACCCCGGGACAGGGGAAAAACATTCAGTACTTC. V gene TRBV28 combines with J gene TRBJ2-4; TRBD1 agrees at 10 bases. V was pared by 7 bases and J by 4 bases, with 7 bases of the junction left unmatched. Germline values: CDR1 MDHEN, CDR2 SYDVKM. This CDR3 comprises 15 residues.

With respect to this clone: Other DNA sequences in the sample encode the same CDR3. The chain recombines TRBV11-2 with TRBJ2-5; unclear D gene. Germline-derived CDR1 and CDR2 are SGHAT and FQNNGV. This CDR3 comprises 13 residues. V lost 1 base and J lost 2, with 5 bases in between. The CDR3: CASSLGPQETQYF. DNA for the CDR3: TGTGCCAGCAGCTTAGGACCACAAGAGACCCAGTACTTC.

This clone was observed a handful of times. J is TRBJ1-5 and V is TRBV6-6, with 7 bases lining up with TRBD1. CDR3 length equals 15 residues. J was trimmed by 4 bases and V by 3 bases; bases with no gene match: 6. The germline V gene has CDR1 MNHNY and CDR2 SVGAGI (reference sequence). For the CDR3, the DNA is TGTGCCAGCAGTTATAGGACAGGCCAGAATCAGCCCCAGCATTTT. This translates into CASSYRTGQNQPQHF.

The chain recombines TRBV28 with TRBJ1-2; D is ambiguous. Trimming took 2 bases from V and 2 from J, leaving 9 bases between them. In germline, CDR1 is MDHEN, CDR2 SYDVKM. The CDR3 runs to 14 residues. CDR3 sequence (DNA): TGTGCCAGCAGTTTAGGGCAGGCGAACTATGGCTACACCTTC. This codes for CASSLGQANYGYTF.

V is TRBV9 and J is TRBJ2-1, with TRBD1 matching over 7 bases. Unmatched junction bases numbered 4, after V lost 3 bases and J lost 1 base. Germline assignment: CDR1 SGDLS and CDR2 YYNGEE. The CDR3 extends over 15 amino acids. The CDR3 nucleotides read TGTGCCAGCAGCGAGAGACAGGGTTCCTACAATGAGCAGTTCTTC. It specifies CASSERQGSYNEQFF.

V and J are TRBV6-5 and TRBJ1-1, with a tentative D call TRBD1 (6 bases). CDR3 size: 14 residues. Germline CDR1 MNHEY, CDR2 SVGAGI. V lost 0 bases and J lost 10, with 15 bases in between. The CDR3 nucleotides are TGTGCCAGCAGTTACTCGAGGCAGGGGCGCGGAGCTTTCTTT. This codes for CASSYSRQGRGAFF.

The chain carries TRBV11-2 and TRBJ1-4; 10 nucleotides match TRBD1. CDR3 length: 19 residues. Germline CDR1 and CDR2: SGHAT and FQNNGV. Trimming took 0 bases from V and 0 from J; bases not matched to a gene: 7. The CDR3 loop is CASSLDSGTGAATNEKLFF. The CDR3 DNA follows: TGTGCCAGCAGCTTAGATTCGGGGACAGGGGCTGCAACTAATGAAAAACTGTTTTTT.

The V and J genes are TRBV5-6 and TRBJ2-3, with D possibly being TRBD1 (6 bases). Germline CDR1 and CDR2: SGHDT and YYEEEE. CDR3 length equals 15 residues. The V end lost 2 bases, the J end lost 0 bases, and 10 bases lay between the germline ends. CDR3 DNA: TGTGCCAGCAGCTTACAGGGTCTCAGCACAGATACGCAGTATTTT. Its protein product is CASSLQGLSTDTQYF.

The chain couples TRBV6-1 to TRBJ2-3; D might be TRBD1 (7 bases). The ends were cut back, 4 bases at V and 2 bases at J, with 16 bases in the middle. The CDR3 runs 16 residues. Germline lookup yields CDR1 MNHNS and CDR2 SASEGT. This chain's CDR3 is CASSGQGGLFTDTQYF. The CDR3 bases are TGTGCCAGCAGTGGTCAGGGGGGTTTGTTCACAGATACGCAGTATTTT.